A selection of T cell receptor beta chains follows, all from one sample in a study of control samples from healthy donors and cancer patients. Only in-frame clones appear in the TCRdb table, and some are missing; sequencing was by immunoSEQ multiplex PCR. The sample has 150,000 to 200,000 clones, 91% seen once. Sequenced material: blood. All receptors come from a middle-aged woman in good health. The CDR3 runs from the conserved cysteine through the conserved F or W. The D gene is left open where the match is weak. Size tells how often a clone was seen (once, few, many) or the class of an expanded clone, and some rows leave it out.

D gene	V gene	clone size	J gene	CDR3 DNA	CDR3 protein
TRBD2	TRBV10-2	NA	TRBJ2-3	TGCGCCAGCAGTGAGTCTAGCGGGGGGGCGGATACGCAGTATTTT	CASSESSGGADTQYF
NA	TRBV7-2	NA	TRBJ2-1	TGTGCCAGCAGCTTAGGTCCTCTCCTTAGCTCCTACAATGAGCAGTTCTTC	CASSLGPLLSSYNEQFF
NA	TRBV2	NA	TRBJ1-1	TGTGCCAGCAGTGGGACGGCGGGTGAAGCTTTCTTT	CASSGTAGEAFF
TRBD1	TRBV7-6	NA	TRBJ1-2	TGTGCCAGCAGCCTTCTCGCGGGGGACAGGGATGGCTACACCTTC	CASSLLAGDRDGYTF
NA	TRBV6-1	NA	TRBJ1-2	TGTGCCAGCAGTGAAGCTGGGGGTTATGGCTACACCTTC	CASSEAGGYGYTF
TRBD2	TRBV15	NA	TRBJ2-2	TGTGCCACCAGCAGAGCCTTGGGGGGGATAGAGGGCACCGGGGAGCTGTTTTTT	CATSRALGGIEGTGELFF
TRBD2	TRBV13	NA	TRBJ2-1	TGTGCCAGCAGCTCCATAGCGGGTACCAATGAGCAGTTCTTC	CASSSIAGTNEQFF
NA	TRBV10-3	NA	TRBJ2-2	TGTGCCATCAGTGCGAGGGCGTTAGTAGACACCGGGGAGCTGTTTTTT	CAISARALVDTGELFF
TRBD2	TRBV19	NA	TRBJ2-7	TGTGCCAGTAGTACGGCGGGGGCCTACGAGCAGTACTTC	CASSTAGAYEQYF
NA	TRBV5-1	NA	TRBJ2-2	TGCGCCAGCAGCCACAGCGGAGCCGGGGAGCTGTTTTTT	CASSHSGAGELFF
TRBD1	TRBV7-8	NA	TRBJ2-3	TGTGCCAGCAGCCAGACAGGGGGCGCGGGTGGAGATACGCAGTATTTT	CASSQTGGAGGDTQYF
NA	TRBV18	NA	TRBJ1-3	TGTGCCAGCTCATCCACTCCGGGACGCAACACCATATATTTT	CASSSTPGRNTIYF
NA	TRBV12-3/TRBV12-4	NA	TRBJ1-2	TGTGCCAGCAGCCCCTATAGGGCAAGAGGCTACACCTTC	CASSPYRARGYTF
NA	TRBV5-1	NA	TRBJ2-3	TGCGCCAGCAGCTTCTCCGCCACCGGAGATACGCAGTATTTT	CASSFSATGDTQYF
TRBD2	TRBV11-2	NA	TRBJ2-5	TGTGCCAGCAGCGTGAGCGGGAAAGAGACCCAGTACTTC	CASSVSGKETQYF
TRBD1	TRBV15	NA	TRBJ1-2	TGTGCCACCAGCACCGGGACAGGGTATTTGGGCTACACCTTC	CATSTGTGYLGYTF
NA	TRBV4-1	NA	TRBJ2-2	TGCGCCAGCAGCCTTCCGGGACTCAGGGAGCTGTTTTTT	CASSLPGLRELFF
NA	TRBV15	NA	TRBJ1-2	TGTGCCACCAGCAGAGACCGGGACGGACCTTATGGCTACACCTTC	CATSRDRDGPYGYTF
TRBD1	TRBV7-9	NA	TRBJ2-5	TGTGCCAGCAGCTTAGGGGACAGGGGACAAGAGACCCAGTACTTC	CASSLGDRGQETQYF
NA	TRBV6-2/TRBV6-3	NA	TRBJ1-1	TGTGCCAGCAGTTACCCCAGGGGCTCGAACACTGAAGCTTTCTTT	CASSYPRGSNTEAFF
NA	TRBV7-2	NA	TRBJ1-5	TGTGCCAGCAGCTTAGTGACGGGGGGCAATCAGCCCCAGCATTTT	CASSLVTGGNQPQHF
TRBD1	TRBV13	NA	TRBJ2-3	TGTGCCAGCAGCTATCTAGGGGGCGGACAGGGGGCAAGGACAGATACGCAGTATTTT	CASSYLGGGQGARTDTQYF
NA	TRBV13	NA	TRBJ2-1	TGTGCCAGCAGCTGGTCAGTCGGGGGCCACAATGAGCAGTTCTTC	CASSWSVGGHNEQFF
NA	TRBV7-2	once	TRBJ1-2	TGTGCCAGCAGCCCCTGGAGTGGGGGCCCCACGAGGACCTTC	CASSPWSGGPTRTF
TRBD1	TRBV27	NA	TRBJ2-7	TGTGCCAGCAGTTTGCAAAGGGGGCCGAACGAGCAGTACTTC	CASSLQRGPNEQYF
NA	TRBV5-1	NA	TRBJ1-1	TGCGCCAGCAGCTTGGCAGGAGGGTGGGACACTGAAGCTTTCTTT	CASSLAGGWDTEAFF
NA	TRBV18	NA	TRBJ2-7	TGTGCCAGCTCACCCAAAAGCTTTATCGTATACGAGCAGTACTTC	CASSPKSFIVYEQYF
NA	TRBV27	NA	TRBJ2-1	TGTGCCAGCAGTTTGTGGGAGGGGGGGGGCAATGAGCAGTTCTTC	CASSLWEGGGNEQFF
NA	TRBV9	NA	TRBJ2-1	TGTGCCAGCAGCGCCACAGGGACTCCACCTGGTTTGGGCGAGCAGTTCTTC	CASSATGTPPGLGEQFF
NA	TRBV6-6	once	TRBJ1-4	TGTGCCAGCAGTTCCTCGGGGGGTGTTGGTGAAAAACTGTTTTTT	CASSSSGGVGEKLFF
NA	TRBV5-1	NA	TRBJ2-7	TGCGCCAGCAGCTTAACGGGACCGGGACCCTACGAGCAGTACTTC	CASSLTGPGPYEQYF
TRBD1	TRBV5-6	NA	TRBJ2-5	TGTGCCAGCACCACCACAGGGGGTCTACAAGAGACCCAGTACTTC	CASTTTGGLQETQYF